A single sample gave rise to the 23 T cell receptor beta chains below, sequenced in a study of blood T cell repertoires in COVID-19. Clones were sequenced by immunoSEQ multiplex PCR, and TCRdb holds only the in-frame ones, with some missing. This table holds 250,000 to 350,000 clones, around 90% found once. The material sequenced was PBMCs or T cells enriched from blood (not recorded which). These receptors originate from a man in his 60s who had recovered from COVID-19.

The chain uses TRBV4-2 and TRBJ2-1; TRBD2 matches 11 bases. The CDR3 loop spans 15 amino acids. J was trimmed by 4 bases and V by 4 bases; bases with no gene match: 3. Germline V CDR1 and CDR2: LGHNA, YNFKEQ. The CDR3 reads CASSLRLAGYNEQFF. The CDR3, as DNA: TGTGCCAGCAGCCTAAGACTAGCGGGGTACAATGAGCAGTTCTTC.

V and J are TRBV9 and TRBJ1-3; D gene uncertain. CDR3 size: 14 residues. The ends were cut back, 4 bases at V and 0 bases at J, with 8 bases in the middle. Per the germline V gene, CDR1 is SGDLS and CDR2 is YYNGEE. CDR3 amino acids: CASSRSPSGNTIYF. CDR3 nucleotide sequence: TGTGCCAGCAGCCGGAGCCCCTCTGGAAACACCATATATTTT. Variable domain in full (rest from reference TRBV9 and TRBJ1-3): DSGVTQTPKHLITATGQRVTLRCSPRSGDLSVYWYQQSLDQGLQFLIQYYNGEERAKGNILERFSAQQFPDLHSELNLSSLELGDSALYFCASSRSPSGNTIYFGEGSWLTVV.

The chain joins TRBV4-1 to TRBJ2-7; D possibly corresponds to TRBD1 (6 bases). This CDR3 comprises 18 residues. Trimming removed 5 bases at V and 0 bases at J, with 23 bases between. CDR1 and CDR2 (germline): MGHRA, YSYEKL. CDR3 coding DNA: TGCGCCAGCAGCTTAACAACCCCACAGGGAAGGGTCTCCTACGAGCAGTACTTC. Translating it yields CASSLTTPQGRVSYEQYF.

The rearrangement uses TRBV7-9 and TRBJ1-2, with no clear D. This CDR3 region has 14 residues. Germline CDR1 and CDR2: SEHNR and FQNEAQ (reference sequence). Trimming removed 2 bases from V and 7 bases from J, with 14 bases in between. The CDR3 protein is CASSLISVEGGYTF. The CDR3 bases are TGTGCCAGCAGCTTAATCTCGGTGGAGGGTGGCTACACCTTC. Variable domain in full (rest from reference TRBV7-9 and TRBJ1-2): DTGVSQNPRHKITKRGQNVTFRCDPISEHNRLYWYRQTLGQGPEFLTYFQNEAQLEKSRLLSDRFSAERPKGSFSTLEIQRTEQGDSAMYLCASSLISVEGGYTFGSGTRLTVV.

This chain uses TRBV12-5 with TRBJ2-7; 9 bases fit TRBD1. The CDR3 sequence is 15 residues long. CDR1 and CDR2 from the germline V gene are LGHNT and FRNRAP. Unmatched junction bases numbered 6, after V lost 1 base and J lost 5 bases. The CDR3 reads CASGLAGQGSHEQYF. The CDR3 DNA follows: TGTGCTAGTGGTTTGGCAGGACAGGGGTCCCACGAGCAGTACTTC. Full variable domain (remainder filled in from reference TRBV12-5 and TRBJ2-7): DARVTQTPRHKVTEMGQEVTMRCQPILGHNTVFWYRQTMMQGLELLAYFRNRAPLDDSGMPKDRFSAEMPDATLATLKIQPSEPRDSAVYFCASGLAGQGSHEQYFGPGTRLTVT.

The chain couples TRBV7-2 to TRBJ2-1; TRBD1 aligns across 7 bases. Germline CDR1 is SGHTA and CDR2 is FQGNSA. J lost 4 bases, V lost 5 bases, and 8 bases had no gene match. This CDR3 contains 15 residues. The CDR3 region has the DNA TGTGCCAGCAGCCTAAGACAGGGCCTTTACAATGAGCAGTTCTTC. Translating gives CASSLRQGLYNEQFF.

This chain connects TRBV4-1 to TRBJ2-3; 7 nucleotides align to TRBD2. J was trimmed by 2 bases and V by 4 bases; bases with no gene match: 6. Germline V gene lookup returns CDR1 MGHRA and CDR2 YSYEKL. The CDR3 loop spans 15 amino acids. CDR3 in amino acids: CASSPLGLNTDTQYF. DNA of the CDR3: TGCGCCAGCAGCCCATTGGGACTAAACACAGATACGCAGTATTTT.

This chain links TRBV6-6 with TRBJ1-5, with a possible D match to TRBD1 (5 bases). CDR3 length: 15 amino acids. V was pared by 4 bases and J by 0 bases, with 10 bases between. The germline gives CDR1 MNHNY, CDR2 SVGAGI (reference sequence). The CDR3 region is CASSFWGDSNQPQHF. The CDR3 nucleotides are TGTGCCAGCAGTTTTTGGGGCGATAGCAATCAGCCCCAGCATTTT.

V gene TRBV19 combines with J gene TRBJ2-5; 7 bases agree with TRBD1. CDR1 is LNHDA and CDR2 is SQIVND in the germline V gene (reference sequence). Unmatched junction bases numbered 8, after V lost 2 bases and J lost 5 bases. This CDR3 region has 15 residues. The CDR3 coding sequence is TGTGCCAGTAGTATATCAAAGACAGGGATGGAGACCCAGTACTTC. Translated, it gives CASSISKTGMETQYF.

A few counts support this clone. The rearrangement uses TRBV27 and TRBJ2-5, with 8 positions matching TRBD1. V shed 2 bases, J shed 6 bases, and the junction held 5 bases outside the gene matches. CDR1 and CDR2 from the germline V gene are MNHEY and SMNVEV (reference sequence). The CDR3 is 14 residues long. The CDR3 DNA follows: TGTGCCAGCAGTTTAGGGACAGGTACGAAGACCCAGTACTTC. Its translation is CASSLGTGTKTQYF.

This sequence joins TRBV6-1 and TRBJ2-7; 9 bases map to TRBD2. V trimming: 3 bases; J trimming: 2 bases; junction bases outside the gene matches: 5. CDR1 and CDR2 (germline): MNHNS, SASEGT. The CDR3 length is 15 residues. The CDR3 sequence is CASSDTTSGPYEQYF. CDR3 DNA sequence: TGTGCCAGCAGTGACACGACTAGCGGACCCTACGAGCAGTACTTC.

The chain combines TRBV11-2 with TRBJ2-7, with 9 bases aligning to TRBD2. V lost 3 bases and J lost 2; bases outside the gene matches: 5. Germline V CDR1 and CDR2: SGHAT, FQNNGV. This CDR3 has 15 amino acids. CDR3 residues: CASSFSGGSPYEQYF. CDR3 coding DNA: TGTGCCAGCAGCTTCAGCGGGGGGAGCCCCTACGAGCAGTACTTC.

Turning to this clone: Other DNA sequences in the sample encode the same CDR3. This CDR3 reads CASSDRGTGELFF. CDR3 sequence (DNA): TGTGCCAGCAGTGACAGGGGGACCGGGGAGCTGTTTTTT. The V call is TRBV6-4, the J call TRBJ2-2; maybe TRBD1 (6 bases). V lost 2 bases to trimming and J lost 5 bases, with 6 bases between them. Germline V lookup: CDR1 MRHNA, CDR2 SNTAGT. CDR3 length: 13 amino acids.

V gene TRBV4-3 combines with J gene TRBJ1-5; 9 positions match TRBD1. The length of the CDR3 is 17 residues. V lost 1 base and J lost 6; bases outside the gene matches: 10. Germline CDR1 LGHNA, CDR2 YSLEER. In DNA, the CDR3 is TGCGCCAGCAGCCAAGTTTTAGTTGGACAGGGGATTCAGCCCCAGCATTTT. This translates into CASSQVLVGQGIQPQHF.

CDR3 sequence reads: CASSFTGGFYEQYF. The CDR3 DNA follows: TGTGCCAGCAGTTTTACAGGGGGATTTTACGAGCAGTACTTC. The chain combines TRBV11-3 with TRBJ2-7, with 8 bases matching TRBD1. Germline V gene sequence: CDR1 SGHNT, CDR2 YENEEA. The CDR3 loop spans 14 amino acids. Germline trimming cut 6 bases from V and 4 bases from J; bases unmatched to any gene: 8.

The chain employs TRBV19 and TRBJ1-4; TRBD1 might be the D (6 bases). The CDR3 runs 13 residues. Trimming took 5 bases from V and 8 from J, leaving 12 bases between them. CDR1 LNHDA and CDR2 SQIVND come from the germline V gene (reference sequence). CDR3 sequence reads: CASSDQGREKLFF. For the CDR3, the DNA is TGTGCCAGTAGTGACCAGGGGAGAGAAAAACTGTTTTTT.

V and J are TRBV4-1 and TRBJ1-5; D perhaps matches TRBD1 (5 bases). This CDR3 is 15 amino acids long. With 0 bases removed from V and 1 base from J, the gap between germline ends came to 7 bases. Germline V lookup: CDR1 MGHRA, CDR2 YSYEKL. In DNA form, the CDR3 reads TGCGCCAGCAGCCAAGAAGACAGAAGCAATCAGCCCCAGCATTTT. Encoded protein: CASSQEDRSNQPQHF.

This clone was seen a single time. The rearrangement joins TRBV7-9 to TRBJ1-5; D possibly corresponds to TRBD1 (6 bases). V was trimmed by 5 bases and J by 5 bases, leaving 16 bases between them. There are 15 residues in the CDR3. Germline CDR1 and CDR2: SEHNR and FQNEAQ (reference sequence). The CDR3 region has the DNA TGTGCCAGCAGCCGACACACAGGGCAGGATCAGCCCCAGCATTTT. Translation: CASSRHTGQDQPQHF.

CDR3 in amino acids: CATSRDRGAGSPLHF. DNA for the CDR3: TGTGCCACCAGCAGAGATCGGGGGGCGGGTTCACCCCTCCACTTT. The chain couples TRBV15 to TRBJ1-6, with a tentative D call TRBD1 (6 bases). V was trimmed by 0 bases and J by 9 bases, leaving 12 bases between them. CDR3 length: 15 residues. The germline gives CDR1 LNHNV, CDR2 YYDKDF (reference sequence). Full variable domain (outside the CDR3, taken from reference TRBV15 and TRBJ1-6): DAMVIQNPRYQVTQFGKPVTLSCSQTLNHNVMYWYQQKSSQAPKLLFHYYDKDFNNEADTPDNFQSRRPNTSFCFLDIRSPGLGDTAMYLCATSRDRGAGSPLHFGNGTRLTVT.

This sequence joins TRBV30 and TRBJ1-5; possible D gene TRBD1, 6 bases. Deletions cut 3 bases from V and 9 bases from J, with 12 bases between. There are 12 residues in the CDR3. The V gene's germline CDR1 is GTSNPN and CDR2 SVGIG (reference sequence). CDR3 in DNA: TGTGCCTGGAGCCTTACAGGGAGGCCCCAGCATTTT. This sequence encodes CAWSLTGRPQHF.

The CDR3 DNA sequence: TGTGCCAGCAGCCCCCGGGACAGGGTCTCTCCGAGTTATGGCTACACCTTC. Its protein product is CASSPRDRVSPSYGYTF. The chain links TRBV9 to TRBJ1-2, with 9 bases lining up with TRBD1. The CDR3 consists of 17 residues. Germline V gene lookup returns CDR1 SGDLS and CDR2 YYNGEE. V trimming: 4 bases; J trimming: 5 bases; junction bases outside the gene matches: 15.

This chain links TRBV13 with TRBJ1-5, with D unclear. Germline assignment: CDR1 PRHDT and CDR2 FYEKMQ (reference sequence). This CDR3 spans 14 amino acids. The V and J ends lost 0 bases and 1 base respectively, with 4 bases between them. For the CDR3, the DNA is TGTGCCAGCAGCTTAGGCAGGAGCAATCAGCCCCAGCATTTT. Translating it yields CASSLGRSNQPQHF.

The chain is built from TRBV28 and TRBJ1-5, with TRBD1 matching over 7 bases. Germline V gene sequence: CDR1 MDHEN, CDR2 SYDVKM. CDR3 length equals 14 residues. J gave up 7 bases and V 2 bases, and 5 bases lay outside the gene matches. CDR3 DNA: TGTGCCAGCAGTTTAAAGACAGGGTTCCAGCCCCAGCATTTT. This encodes CASSLKTGFQPQHF.